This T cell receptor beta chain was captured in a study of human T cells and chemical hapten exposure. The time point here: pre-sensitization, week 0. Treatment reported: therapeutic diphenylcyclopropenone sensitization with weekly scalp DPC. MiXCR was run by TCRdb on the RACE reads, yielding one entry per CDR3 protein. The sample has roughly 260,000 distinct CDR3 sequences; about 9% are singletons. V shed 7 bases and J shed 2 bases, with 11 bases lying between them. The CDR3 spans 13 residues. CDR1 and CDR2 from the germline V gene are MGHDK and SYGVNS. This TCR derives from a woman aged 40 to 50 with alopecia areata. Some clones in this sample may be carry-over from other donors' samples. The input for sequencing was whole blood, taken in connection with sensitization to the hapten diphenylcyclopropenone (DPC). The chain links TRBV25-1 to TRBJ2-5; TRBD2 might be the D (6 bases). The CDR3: CASMPSGQETQYF. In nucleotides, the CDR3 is TGTGCCAGCATGCCCAGCGGGCAAGAGACCCAGTACTTC.